Reported below is one T cell receptor beta chain. Its target is unknown. Losses at the gene ends were 2 bases for V and 7 bases for J; bases not matched to a gene: 10. The V gene's germline CDR1 is SGHDT and CDR2 YYEEEE. This CDR3 has 15 amino acids. This record comes from a study of T cell repertoires in cytomegalovirus infection. Study-wide context: Matching HLA type, along with CMV infection, was indicated by public TCR beta signatures.

Study results and caveats: HLA-C-restricted CMV-specific TCR beta clonotypes prevailed in the ex vivo response.

TCRdb used MiXCR to reprocess the reads, holding one entry per CDR3 protein. The sample has some 700,000 distinct CDR3 sequences; under 40% are singletons. The sequenced sample consisted of PBMCs. This clonotype originated in a human donor in good health (CMV status not recorded). Some clones in this sample may be carry-over from other donors' samples. V gene TRBV5-6 combines with J gene TRBJ1-1; 8 bases map to TRBD1. The DNA of the CDR3 is TGTGCCAGCAGCTTCCTTGGACAGGGACGGAATGAAGCTTTCTTT. Protein product: CASSFLGQGRNEAFF.